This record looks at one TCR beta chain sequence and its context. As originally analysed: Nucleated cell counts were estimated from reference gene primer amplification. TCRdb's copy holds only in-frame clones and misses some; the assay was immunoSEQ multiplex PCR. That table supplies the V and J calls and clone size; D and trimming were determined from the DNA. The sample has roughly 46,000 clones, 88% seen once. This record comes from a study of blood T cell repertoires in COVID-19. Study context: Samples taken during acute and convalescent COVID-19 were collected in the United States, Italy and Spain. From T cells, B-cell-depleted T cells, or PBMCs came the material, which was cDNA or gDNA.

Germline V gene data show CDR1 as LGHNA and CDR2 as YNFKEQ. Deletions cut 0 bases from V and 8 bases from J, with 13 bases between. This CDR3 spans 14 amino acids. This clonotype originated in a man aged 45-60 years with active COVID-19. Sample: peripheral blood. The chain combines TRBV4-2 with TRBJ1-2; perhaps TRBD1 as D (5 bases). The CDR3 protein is CASSQDAGVEGYTF. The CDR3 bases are TGTGCCAGCAGCCAAGATGCGGGGGTCGAAGGCTACACCTTC.